The rows below give T cell receptor beta chains drawn from one sample of a study of regulatory and conventional T cells in RAG deficiency. Method: immunoSEQ multiplex PCR; TCRdb's copy keeps in-frame clones and lacks some. The data hold around 950 clones, with around 80% observed a single time. Source material: CD4+ effector T cells sorted from blood. These receptors were obtained from a human donor with RAG deficiency presenting as combined immunodeficiency. CDR3s include the opening cysteine and the closing phenylalanine or tryptophan. A D gene is named only where the DNA matches it firmly. Expanded clones get a size class; other rows say once, few or many, or leave the size out.

D gene,V gene,clone size,J gene,CDR3 protein,CDR3 DNA
-,TRBV28,-,TRBJ2-3,CASTRHPDTQYF,TGTGCCAGCACTCGTCACCCAGATACGCAGTATTTT
-,TRBV27,few,TRBJ2-3,CASSRYTDTQYF,TGTGCCAGCAGTCGATACACAGATACGCAGTATTTT
-,TRBV28,-,TRBJ2-4,CASSFITRIQYF,TGTGCCAGCAGTTTTATTACACGCATTCAGTACTTC
-,TRBV6-6,few,TRBJ2-3,CASSYPHSGTDTQYF,TGTGCCAGCAGTTACCCTCATTCCGGCACAGATACGCAGTATTTT
-,TRBV19,-,TRBJ2-3,CAVLADTQYF,TGTGCCGTTCTGGCAGATACGCAGTATTTT
-,TRBV6-6,-,TRBJ2-7,CASTNPTPYEQYF,TGTGCCAGCACCAACCCCACCCCCTACGAGCAGTACTTC
-,TRBV6-6,once,TRBJ1-5,CASSLDTYGNQPQHF,TGTGCCAGCAGTCTCGACACTTATGGCAATCAGCCCCAGCATTTT
-,TRBV5-1,-,TRBJ2-7,CASSLAGSYEQYF,TGCGCCAGCAGCTTGGCCGGCTCCTACGAGCAGTACTTC
-,TRBV15,once,TRBJ2-5,CATSRDHGVFKTQYF,TGTGCCACCAGCAGAGATCACGGTGTATTCAAGACCCAGTACTTC
-,TRBV4-3,-,TRBJ1-2,CASSDVGGRRKIYGYTF,TGCGCCAGCAGCGACGTAGGAGGACGTCGAAAGATCTATGGCTACACCTTC
-,TRBV2,-,TRBJ2-1,CASFNHNEQFF,TGTGCCAGTTTTAATCACAATGAGCAGTTCTTC
-,TRBV5-1,-,TRBJ1-1,CASSLDNEAFF,TGCGCCAGCAGCTTGGATAATGAAGCTTTCTTT
-,TRBV10-3,-,TRBJ2-3,CAISPWGTDTQYF,TGTGCCATCAGTCCCTGGGGGACAGATACGCAGTATTTT
-,TRBV28,-,TRBJ2-7,CASSSVPYEQYF,TGTGCCAGCAGTTCAGTCCCCTACGAGCAGTACTTC
-,TRBV7-3,once,TRBJ2-3,CASSYGGTDTQYF,TGTGCCAGCAGTTACGGGGGTACAGATACGCAGTATTTT
TRBD1,TRBV5-6,-,TRBJ1-5,CASSSRGPGPQHF,TGTGCCAGCAGCTCCAGGGGGCCGGGGCCCCAGCATTTT
-,TRBV6-5,few,TRBJ1-1,CASSYSNSGDTEAFF,TGTGCCAGCAGTTACTCGAACTCCGGGGACACTGAAGCTTTCTTT
-,TRBV7-7,-,TRBJ2-6,CASSSWRPQSRANVLTF,TGTGCCAGCAGCTCTTGGAGGCCACAAAGTCGGGCCAACGTCCTGACTTTC
-,TRBV6-5,-,TRBJ1-5,CASSYGRSNQPQHF,TGTGCCAGCAGTTACGGACGGTCAAATCAGCCCCAGCATTTT
-,TRBV6-9,-,TRBJ2-7,CASSTSYEQYF,TGTGCCAGCAGTACCTCCTACGAGCAGTACTTC
-,TRBV19,once,TRBJ2-3,CASRGTDTQYF,TGTGCCAGTAGGGGCACAGATACGCAGTATTTT
-,TRBV7-3,-,TRBJ2-7,CASSPHPRYGEQYF,TGTGCCAGCAGTCCTCACCCCCGCTATGGCGAGCAGTACTTC
-,TRBV5-1,-,TRBJ2-7,CASSLDVYEQYF,TGCGCCAGCAGCTTGGACGTCTACGAGCAGTACTTC
-,TRBV28,-,TRBJ2-1,CASTPGPYNEQFF,TGTGCCAGCACCCCAGGCCCCTACAATGAGCAGTTCTTC
-,TRBV18,-,TRBJ2-7,CASSSPYEQYF,TGTGCCAGCTCGAGTCCCTACGAGCAGTACTTC
-,TRBV28,-,TRBJ2-3,CASSFPQTDTQYF,TGTGCCAGCAGTTTTCCCCAGACAGATACGCAGTATTTT
-,TRBV27,-,TRBJ2-4,CASSFGGKNIQYF,TGTGCCAGCAGTTTTGGGGGAAAAAACATTCAGTACTTC
-,TRBV25-1,-,TRBJ2-2,CASSEWRYTGELFF,TGTGCCAGCAGTGAATGGCGATACACCGGGGAGCTGTTTTTT
-,TRBV11-2,-,TRBJ2-3,CASSLDQTDTQYF,TGTGCCAGCAGCTTAGATCAAACAGATACGCAGTATTTT
-,TRBV7-8,-,TRBJ2-3,CASSLADTQYF,TGTGCCAGCAGCTTAGCAGATACGCAGTATTTT
-,TRBV27,-,TRBJ2-3,CASSFLASDTQYF,TGTGCCAGCAGTTTTCTTGCTTCGGATACGCAGTATTTT
-,TRBV5-1,-,TRBJ2-7,CASSSNPYEQYF,TGCGCCAGCAGCTCCAACCCCTACGAGCAGTACTTC
-,TRBV21-1,-,TRBJ2-3,CASSGVMATVMQDTQYF,TGTGCCAGCAGTGGGGTGATGGCTACAGTCATGCAAGATACGCAGTATTTT
-,TRBV11-2,-,TRBJ2-7,CASSLGIYEQYF,TGTGCCAGCAGCTTAGGGATCTACGAGCAGTACTTC
-,TRBV28,-,TRBJ1-1,CASKIGNTEAFF,TGTGCCAGCAAAATCGGGAACACTGAAGCTTTCTTT
-,TRBV6-5,-,TRBJ2-7,CASSRAYEQYF,TGTGCCAGCAGTCGGGCCTACGAGCAGTACTTC
-,TRBV28,-,TRBJ1-5,CASSTRQPQHF,TGTGCCAGCAGCACCCGCCAGCCCCAGCATTTT
-,TRBV27,-,TRBJ1-5,CASSGLIGNQPQHF,TGTGCCAGCAGTGGTTTGATTGGCAATCAGCCCCAGCATTTT
-,TRBV19,few,TRBJ2-7,CASRSPGEQYF,TGTGCCAGTAGATCCCCAGGGGAGCAGTACTTC
-,TRBV9,few,TRBJ2-3,CASSISTDTQYF,TGTGCCAGCAGCATAAGCACAGATACGCAGTATTTT
-,TRBV6-5,-,TRBJ1-1,CASGSWGPITEAFF,TGTGCCAGCGGGTCGTGGGGACCTATCACTGAAGCTTTCTTT
-,TRBV5-1,-,TRBJ2-3,CASSLDPQDTQYF,TGCGCCAGCAGCTTGGACCCGCAAGATACGCAGTATTTT
-,TRBV7-4,-,TRBJ1-4,CASSPAPTTNEKLFF,TGTGCCAGCAGCCCTGCTCCGACAACTAATGAAAAACTGTTTTTT